Sequencing of this T cell receptor (beta chain) was carried out in a study of shared clonotypes between healthy human individuals. On the study more broadly: Three plates were used per donor for CD4 naive, three for CD4 memory, two for CD8 naive and one for CD8 memory.

Donors, healthy HIV-negative adults, lacked recent acute infections or vaccinations. Division of CD4+ cells produced a CD45RA+ naive subset and a CD45RA-negative memory subset. Assay: immunoSEQ multiplex PCR; the TCRdb copy retains only in-frame clones and omits some. This sample has about a million clones; approximately 77% occur once, and the top ten carry approximately 0.9%. Details on this clone: Its antigen is unidentified.

In germline, CDR1 is SGHRS, CDR2 YFSETQ. V lost 6 bases, J lost 2 bases, and 14 bases lay in between. CDR3 length: 14 residues. General study findings and limits: Non-shared clonotypes were found to have lower generation probabilities than the clonotypes that were shared by all four of the sorted-subset donors.

The chain links TRBV5-1 to TRBJ2-5, with D tentatively TRBD1 (7 bases). The sequenced material came from memory CD4+ T cells from PBMCs. Subset of the sample: CD45RA-negative fraction. The receptor's source is a man between 18 and 29 years old in good health. Some clones in this sample may be carry-over from other donors' samples. In DNA form, the CDR3 reads TGCGCCAGCAAATCGGGGGACAGACAAGAGACCCAGTACTTC. Translation gives CASKSGDRQETQYF.